This is a list of T cell receptor beta chains from one sample in a study of T cell repertoires in cytomegalovirus infection. TCRdb fed the reads into MiXCR, producing one record per CDR3 protein. The repertoire holds about 890,000 distinct CDR3 sequences, roughly 30% seen once, with 13% in the top ten. These receptors' targets are unknown. Here the sequenced sample was cultured CD8+ T cells from PBMCs, taken from culture after CMV antigen stimulation. The receptors stem from a human donor in good health (CMV status not recorded). Some clones in this sample may be carry-over from other donors' samples. CDR3s include the opening cysteine and the closing phenylalanine or tryptophan. The D gene is left open where the match is weak. Clone size is given for some rows only: seen once, a few or many times, or a class if the clone is expanded.

TRBV9	TRBJ1-1	.	13	.	TGTGCCAGCAGCCCCGGGGCGGGGGGAGAGGCTTTCTTT	CASSPGAGGEAFF
TRBV7-2	TRBJ2-5	few	16	.	TGTGCCAGCAGCCCCCGTGGGGGCCGACAAGAGATCACCCAGTACTTC	CASSPRGGRQEITQYF
TRBV28	TRBJ1-4	.	18	TRBD1	TGTGCCAGCAGTGCCGACCCCAAAGACAGGGTTGGGGATGAAAAACTGTTTTTT	CASSADPKDRVGDEKLFF
TRBV7-2	TRBJ2-7	.	16	TRBD1	TGTGCCAGCTTGGGGGGTCGAGGACAGGGACGCCACGAGCAGTACTTC	CASLGGRGQGRHEQYF
TRBV13	TRBJ2-3	.	18	TRBD1	TGTGCCAGCAGCTTAGGGGACAGGGACAACTGGGGCACAGATACGCAGTATTTT	CASSLGDRDNWGTDTQYF
TRBV10-3	TRBJ2-1	.	13	.	TGTGCCATCAAGGTATCGGACTACAATGAGCAGTTCTTC	CAIKVSDYNEQFF
TRBV19	TRBJ1-5	.	13	.	TGTGCCAGTAGTATAAGGGTCCGGACAGCCCAGCATTTT	CASSIRVRTAQHF
TRBV29-1	TRBJ2-2	few	15	TRBD2	TGCAGCGTGGGGGGACTAGCAGAAAAGGCCGGGGAGCTGTTTTTT	CSVGGLAEKAGELFF
TRBV12-3/TRBV12-4	TRBJ2-3	many	14	.	TGTGCCAGCAGTTCGGGGAGGACAGATACGGGGGAGTATTTT	CASSSGRTDTGEYF
TRBV7-2	TRBJ2-1	.	13	.	TGTGTCAGCAGTAGTTGGCCCCACCATGAGCAGTTCTTC	CVSSSWPHHEQFF
TRBV5-5	TRBJ2-1	few	15	.	TGTGCCAGCAGCTCAACGGGATACTCCTACAATGAGCAGTTCTTC	CASSSTGYSYNEQFF
TRBV27	TRBJ2-3	.	16	TRBD1	TGTGCCAACAGTCCACCGACAGGGGGGGGTACAGATACGCAGTATTTT	CANSPPTGGGTDTQYF
TRBV6-2/TRBV6-3	TRBJ2-1	.	13	.	TGTGCCAGCAGCCTCGGGGGGCCTGGTGAGCAGTTCTTC	CASSLGGPGEQFF
TRBV19	TRBJ1-2	few	14	TRBD1	TGTGCCAGTAATATAGGACAGGTCGGCTATGGCTACACCTTC	CASNIGQVGYGYTF
TRBV9	TRBJ2-1	.	11	.	TGTGCCAGCAGCGATGGTGGTGAGCAGTTCTTC	CASSDGGEQFF
TRBV7-9	TRBJ2-1	many	14	.	TGTGCCAGCAGCTTTTCCAGGGAGGTCAATGAGCAGTTCTTC	CASSFSREVNEQFF
TRBV6-2/TRBV6-3	TRBJ1-2	.	14	TRBD1	TGTGCCAGCAGCACCCCTACAGGGGGCGAGGGCTACACCTTC	CASSTPTGGEGYTF
TRBV6-6	TRBJ2-3	few	14	.	TGTGCCAGCAGCTTGTCAGCCACCACAGATACGCAGTATTTT	CASSLSATTDTQYF
TRBV7-8	TRBJ2-3	many	16	.	TGTGCCAGCAGCTTCCTATTGCAGGACCGGCGGGATACGCAGTATTTT	CASSFLLQDRRDTQYF
TRBV7-9	TRBJ2-1	.	18	.	TGTGCCAGCAGCTCCTTAGGAGTCCGACTGTATCTAAACAATGAGCAGTTCTTC	CASSSLGVRLYLNNEQFF
TRBV28	TRBJ2-2	once	18	TRBD2	TGTGCCAGCACCCTATCTCGACTAGCGGGGGGGCCGCCCGGGGAGCTGTTTTTT	CASTLSRLAGGPPGELFF
TRBV29-1	TRBJ1-1	.	14	.	TGCAGCGTTGCTGAAGGCGGGATGAACACTGAAGCTTTCTTT	CSVAEGGMNTEAFF
TRBV4-1	TRBJ2-1	.	15	.	TGCGCCAGCAGCCAGAATATGGACAGCTACAATGAGCAGTTCTTC	CASSQNMDSYNEQFF
TRBV7-9	TRBJ1-1	few	15	TRBD1	TGTGCCAGCAGCCAACCGGGACAGGGAATGGGTGAAGCTTTCTTT	CASSQPGQGMGEAFF
TRBV6-1	TRBJ2-5	.	13	TRBD2	TGTGCCAGCAGTGGGACTAGCGGGGAGACCCAGTACTTC	CASSGTSGETQYF
TRBV6-6	TRBJ1-1	.	14	TRBD1	TGTGCCAGCAGTGGGACAGGGGGCCTTACTGAAGCTTTCTTT	CASSGTGGLTEAFF
TRBV24-1	TRBJ1-2	.	12	.	TGTGCCACCAGGAGGGCTTCCTATGGCTACACCTTC	CATRRASYGYTF
TRBV7-9	TRBJ1-2	many	16	.	TGTGCCAGCAGCCCCTCGGGGTATGAAGCTAACTATGGCTACACCTTC	CASSPSGYEANYGYTF
TRBV27	TRBJ1-6	few	14	.	TGTGCCAGCAGTAGGAGACAGGATAATTCACCCCTCCACTTT	CASSRRQDNSPLHF
TRBV4-1	TRBJ1-1	.	15	.	TGCGCCAGCAGCCAAGACGCGGGGGATCCGACTGAAGCTTTCTTT	CASSQDAGDPTEAFF
TRBV9	TRBJ2-3	once	12	.	TGTGCCAGCAGCGTAGGGGCGGATACGCAGTATTTT	CASSVGADTQYF
TRBV29-1	TRBJ1-1	.	15	TRBD1	TGCAGCGTTGAAAACCGCGGCAGGGGGCAAACTGAAGCTTTCTTT	CSVENRGRGQTEAFF
TRBV4-1	TRBJ1-2	.	14	.	TGCGCCAGCAGCCAAGGCAAGGGGAACTATGGCTACACCTTC	CASSQGKGNYGYTF
TRBV20-1	TRBJ1-5	.	14	.	TGCAGTGCTCCTACAGGGATCAGAGGGAAGCCCCAGCATTTT	CSAPTGIRGKPQHF
TRBV7-3	TRBJ1-1	few	14	.	TGTGCCAGCAGCAAAAGGGTGGGCTGGACTGAAGCTTTCTTT	CASSKRVGWTEAFF
TRBV7-6	TRBJ1-6	few	15	.	TGTGCCAGCAGCTTAGTTAGAGGAGTTAATTCACCCCTCCACTTT	CASSLVRGVNSPLHF
TRBV7-6	TRBJ2-2	few	16	.	TGTGCCAGCAGCATTGGGTATCAGGCTCCCACCGGGGAGCTGTTTTTT	CASSIGYQAPTGELFF
TRBV5-1	TRBJ1-4	few	14	TRBD1	TGCGCCAGCAGCTCCTCAGGGGGCGGTGAAAAACTGTTTTTT	CASSSSGGGEKLFF
TRBV7-4	TRBJ2-5	medium-sized	15	.	TGTGCCAGCAGCTTAGGGACAGAGGGACAAGAGACCCAGTACTTC	CASSLGTEGQETQYF
TRBV7-6	TRBJ1-2	.	15	TRBD1	TGTGCCAGCAGCCCTAATTTCCGAGGGGGCCGCGGCTGCACCTTC	CASSPNFRGGRGCTF
TRBV7-9	TRBJ2-2	many	15	.	TGTGCCAGCAGCGACAGAGAGGGAAACACCGGGGAGCTGTTTTTT	CASSDREGNTGELFF
TRBV4-3	TRBJ2-3	.	19	TRBD2	TGCGCCAGCAGCCAAAATTCGGCGGGGGGGAGGAGTTTGGCAGATACGCAGTATTTT	CASSQNSAGGRSLADTQYF
TRBV29-1	TRBJ2-7	.	10	.	TGCAGCGTTGGGCCGGGCGAGCAGTACTTC	CSVGPGEQYF
TRBV25-1	TRBJ2-7	.	14	TRBD1	TGTGCCAGCAGTGAAAGTACAGGGGCCTACGAGCAGTACTTC	CASSESTGAYEQYF
TRBV7-9	TRBJ1-1	few	13	.	TGTGCCAGCAGCTTAGTTGAAAGACCTGAAGCTTTCTTT	CASSLVERPEAFF
TRBV24-1	TRBJ2-3	few	18	TRBD2	TGTGCCACCAGTGACTATAGACTAGCGGGGACTGGCACAGATACGCAGTATTTT	CATSDYRLAGTGTDTQYF
TRBV2	TRBJ2-1	.	15	.	TGTGCCAGCAGTGTAAACAGTATTACTTACAATGAGCAGTTCTTC	CASSVNSITYNEQFF
TRBV28	TRBJ1-5	.	14	.	TGTGCCAGCAGTTTGTCGGATCCGAATCAGCCCCAGCATTTT	CASSLSDPNQPQHF
TRBV7-2	TRBJ2-1	.	11	TRBD2	TGTGCCACCCTAGCGGGGGGCCAACAGTTCTTC	CATLAGGQQFF